This is a list of T cell receptor beta chains from one sample in a study of cytomegalovirus exposure and HLA in healthy donors. Libraries were prepared by immunoSEQ multiplex PCR; TCRdb keeps only in-frame clonotypes and omits some of them. In the table there are 130,000 to 150,000 clones, about 86% of which are singletons. Sequences were obtained from PBMCs. These receptors originate from a man aged 35 to 55 in good health and CMV-seropositive. Each CDR3 is given with its conserved first and last residue. A D gene is named only where the DNA matches it firmly. Clone size is stated in some rows and not others, as once, few, many or a class when expanded.

v_gene,abundance,j_gene,d_gene,CDR3aa,CDR3nt
TRBV20-1,-,TRBJ2-1,-,CSARALREQFF,TGCAGTGCTAGAGCCCTGCGCGAGCAGTTCTTC
TRBV5-6,-,TRBJ2-1,TRBD2,CASSLRTSGYNEQFF,TGTGCCAGCAGCCTCCGGACTAGCGGGTACAATGAGCAGTTCTTC
TRBV5-1,-,TRBJ1-6,-,CASRGDNNSPLHF,TGCGCCAGCAGAGGGGACAACAATTCACCCCTCCACTTT
TRBV6-5,-,TRBJ1-3,-,CASRGTAGNTIYF,TGTGCCAGCAGGGGCACAGCTGGAAACACCATATATTTT
TRBV7-9,-,TRBJ2-7,-,CASSLGLQGKRSYEQYF,TGTGCCAGCAGCTTAGGATTGCAGGGGAAAAGATCCTACGAGCAGTACTTC
TRBV4-3,few,TRBJ1-2,-,CASSQESFGSLSYGYTF,TGCGCCAGCAGCCAAGAAAGTTTCGGGAGTCTAAGCTATGGCTACACCTTC
TRBV9,few,TRBJ2-5,TRBD1,CASSEGTGLQETQYF,TGTGCCAGCAGCGAGGGGACAGGGCTACAAGAGACCCAGTACTTC
TRBV7-9,-,TRBJ2-5,TRBD2,CASRTGGQETQYF,TGTGCCAGCAGGACCGGGGGGCAAGAGACCCAGTACTTC
TRBV19,-,TRBJ2-7,TRBD1,CASSAELGQGFIGEQYF,TGTGCCAGTAGCGCGGAACTGGGACAGGGGTTTATCGGCGAGCAGTACTTC
TRBV5-1,-,TRBJ2-1,-,CASSSASERWRDEQFF,TGCGCCAGCAGCTCCGCCTCGGAGCGTTGGAGGGATGAGCAGTTCTTC
TRBV18,-,TRBJ1-4,-,CASSPRVDEKLFF,TGTGCCAGCTCGCCACGAGTAGATGAAAAACTGTTTTTT
TRBV20-1,-,TRBJ2-5,-,CSAIFGETQYF,TGCAGTGCTATATTCGGAGAGACCCAGTACTTC
TRBV5-1,once,TRBJ1-5,-,CASSLSGGDQPQHF,TGCGCCAGCAGCTTGTCGGGGGGAGATCAGCCCCAGCATTTT
TRBV5-1,-,TRBJ2-3,TRBD2,CASSLKLAGSVHTDTQYF,TGCGCCAGCAGCTTGAAACTAGCGGGATCCGTTCACACAGATACGCAGTATTTT
TRBV5-6,few,TRBJ2-5,TRBD2,CASSPGTSSYQETQYF,TGTGCCAGCAGCCCCGGGACTAGCAGTTACCAAGAGACCCAGTACTTC
TRBV4-3,-,TRBJ1-6,-,CASSQDQGFNSPLHF,TGCGCCAGCAGCCAAGATCAGGGTTTCAATTCACCCCTCCACTTT
TRBV13,-,TRBJ2-1,-,CASSPLTASFDNEQFF,TGTGCCAGCAGCCCATTGACAGCCTCATTCGACAATGAGCAGTTCTTC
TRBV5-6,-,TRBJ2-1,-,CASSLDWNEQFF,TGTGCCAGCAGCTTGGACTGGAATGAGCAGTTCTTC
TRBV6-4,-,TRBJ2-3,TRBD2,CASSAGLAGTDTQYF,TGTGCCAGCAGTGCAGGACTAGCGGGCACAGATACGCAGTATTTT
TRBV19,-,TRBJ1-1,-,CASSSPTRIWTEAFF,TGTGCCAGTAGTAGCCCGACACGGATATGGACTGAAGCTTTCTTT
TRBV7-9,-,TRBJ2-1,-,CASSFGVGGKPNEQFF,TGTGCCAGCAGCTTCGGGGTGGGGGGTAAACCCAATGAGCAGTTCTTC
TRBV5-1,few,TRBJ2-5,-,CASSLQTLETQYF,TGCGCCAGCAGCTTGCAGACTTTGGAGACCCAGTACTTC
TRBV14,-,TRBJ1-1,-,CASAKAARRTEAFF,TGTGCCAGCGCAAAGGCAGCAAGGAGGACTGAAGCTTTCTTT
TRBV18,once,TRBJ2-1,-,CASSLRGIPFNEQFF,TGTGCCAGCTCTTTACGAGGGATTCCTTTCAATGAGCAGTTCTTC
TRBV19,-,TRBJ2-3,TRBD2,CASSSSGSFEDTQYF,TGTGCCAGTAGTAGTAGCGGGAGTTTCGAGGATACGCAGTATTTT
TRBV6-5,-,TRBJ1-2,TRBD1,CASSYHAGGNGYTF,TGTGCCAGCAGTTACCATGCAGGGGGCAATGGCTACACCTTC
TRBV18,-,TRBJ2-3,-,CASSPGGGTDTQYF,TGTGCCAGCTCACCTGGGGGAGGTACAGATACGCAGTATTTT
TRBV10-3,-,TRBJ1-2,-,CAISESRQIYGYTF,TGTGCCATCAGTGAGTCTAGACAGATCTATGGCTACACCTTC